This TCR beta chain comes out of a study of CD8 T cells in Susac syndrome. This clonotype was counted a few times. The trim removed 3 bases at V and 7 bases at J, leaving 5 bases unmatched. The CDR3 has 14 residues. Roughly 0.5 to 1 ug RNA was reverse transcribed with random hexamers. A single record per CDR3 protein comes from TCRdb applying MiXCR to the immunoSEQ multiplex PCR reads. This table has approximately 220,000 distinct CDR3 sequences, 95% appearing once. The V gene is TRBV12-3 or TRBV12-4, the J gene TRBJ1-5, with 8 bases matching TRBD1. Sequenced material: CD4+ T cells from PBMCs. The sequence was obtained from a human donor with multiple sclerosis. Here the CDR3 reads CASSFGQGGQPQHF. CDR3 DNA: TGTGCCAGCAGTTTTGGACAGGGAGGCCAGCCCCAGCATTTT.